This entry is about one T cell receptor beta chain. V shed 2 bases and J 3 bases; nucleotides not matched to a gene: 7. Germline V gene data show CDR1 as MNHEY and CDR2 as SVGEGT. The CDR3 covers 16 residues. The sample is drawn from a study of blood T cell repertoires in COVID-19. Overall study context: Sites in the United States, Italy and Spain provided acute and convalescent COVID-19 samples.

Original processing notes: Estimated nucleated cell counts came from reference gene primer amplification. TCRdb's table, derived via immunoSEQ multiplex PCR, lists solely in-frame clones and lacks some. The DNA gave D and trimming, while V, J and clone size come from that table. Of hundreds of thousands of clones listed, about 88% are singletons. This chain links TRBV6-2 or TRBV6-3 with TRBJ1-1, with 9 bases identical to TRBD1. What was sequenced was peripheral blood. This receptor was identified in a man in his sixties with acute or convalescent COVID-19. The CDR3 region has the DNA TGTGCCAGCAGTTACCTCCGGACAGGGGCCCACACTGAAGCTTTCTTT. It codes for CASSYLRTGAHTEAFF.